These T cell receptor beta chains were read from a single sample in a study of cytomegalovirus exposure and HLA in healthy donors. Clones were sequenced by immunoSEQ multiplex PCR, and TCRdb holds only the in-frame ones, with some missing. The sample gives about 160,000 clones, roughly 76% of which show up once; more than 1.2% is in the top ten. Input material: PBMCs. All receptors come from a man between 60 and 75 years old in good health and CMV-seronegative. Both conserved end residues are part of each CDR3. Each record gives: D gene, J gene, V gene, clone size, CDR3 DNA, CDR3 protein. A D gene is named only where the DNA matches it firmly. Clone size is stated in some rows and not others, as once, few, many or a class when expanded.

d_gene: TRBD1; j_gene: TRBJ2-5; v_gene: TRBV6-5; abundance: few; CDR3nt: TGTGCCTTGTGGACAGGGGGCGAGACCCAGTACTTC; CDR3aa: CALWTGGETQYF
d_gene: NA; j_gene: TRBJ2-5; v_gene: TRBV6-6; abundance: NA; CDR3nt: TGTGCCAGCAGGCCCGTCGGGGGGCGGGAGACCCAGTACTTC; CDR3aa: CASRPVGGRETQYF
d_gene: NA; j_gene: TRBJ1-1; v_gene: TRBV5-1; abundance: NA; CDR3nt: TGCGCCAGCAGCTTGGAGGGGACACTGAACACTGAAGCTTTCTTT; CDR3aa: CASSLEGTLNTEAFF
d_gene: TRBD1; j_gene: TRBJ1-5; v_gene: TRBV7-8; abundance: NA; CDR3nt: TGTGCCAGCAGCCAACAGGGGTATAGCAATCAGCCCCAGCATTTT; CDR3aa: CASSQQGYSNQPQHF
d_gene: NA; j_gene: TRBJ1-5; v_gene: TRBV15; abundance: NA; CDR3nt: TGTGCCACCAGCAGAGACCTTGGAGTGGGTAGCAATCAGCCCCAGCATTTT; CDR3aa: CATSRDLGVGSNQPQHF
d_gene: NA; j_gene: TRBJ1-2; v_gene: TRBV27; abundance: NA; CDR3nt: TGTGCCAGCAGTTTCCGGGAAGGCGGCTACACCTTC; CDR3aa: CASSFREGGYTF
d_gene: TRBD2; j_gene: TRBJ2-1; v_gene: TRBV6-6; abundance: NA; CDR3nt: TGTGCCAGCAGTTATGGCAAGCGGGGGGTGAGGGATGAGCAGTTCTTC; CDR3aa: CASSYGKRGVRDEQFF
d_gene: NA; j_gene: TRBJ1-3; v_gene: TRBV4-3; abundance: NA; CDR3nt: TGCGCCAGCAGTCAAGATTGGGACACCTACTCTGGAAACACCATATATTTT; CDR3aa: CASSQDWDTYSGNTIYF
d_gene: NA; j_gene: TRBJ1-1; v_gene: TRBV27; abundance: NA; CDR3nt: TGTGCCAGCAGTTTAGGGGGGAGCACTGAAGCTTTCTTT; CDR3aa: CASSLGGSTEAFF
d_gene: TRBD1; j_gene: TRBJ2-5; v_gene: TRBV30; abundance: NA; CDR3nt: TGTGCCTGGACGCCAGGGGGCCAAGAGACCCAGTACTTC; CDR3aa: CAWTPGGQETQYF
d_gene: NA; j_gene: TRBJ1-1; v_gene: TRBV28; abundance: NA; CDR3nt: TGTGCCAGCGTGAACCCGCAGGGGTTAGGTGAAGCTTTCTTT; CDR3aa: CASVNPQGLGEAFF
d_gene: TRBD2; j_gene: TRBJ2-3; v_gene: TRBV6-1; abundance: NA; CDR3nt: TGTGCCAGCAGTGAACAGGCGGGAGAAGCAACAGATACGCAGTATTTT; CDR3aa: CASSEQAGEATDTQYF
d_gene: TRBD2; j_gene: TRBJ2-3; v_gene: TRBV7-2; abundance: NA; CDR3nt: TGTGCCAGCAGCTTCGGGGGGGCAGATACGCAGTATTTT; CDR3aa: CASSFGGADTQYF
d_gene: TRBD1; j_gene: TRBJ1-6; v_gene: TRBV7-9; abundance: NA; CDR3nt: TGTTCCAGCAGCTTGGGACAGGGAAATTCACCCCTCCACTTT; CDR3aa: CSSSLGQGNSPLHF
d_gene: NA; j_gene: TRBJ2-7; v_gene: TRBV15; abundance: NA; CDR3nt: TGTGCCACCGCGATCGACAGGAGTGTCTACGAGCAGTACTTC; CDR3aa: CATAIDRSVYEQYF
d_gene: TRBD1; j_gene: TRBJ2-7; v_gene: TRBV6-1; abundance: NA; CDR3nt: TGTGCCAGCAGACCGGGACAGGGGGCTTACGAGCAGTACTTC; CDR3aa: CASRPGQGAYEQYF
d_gene: NA; j_gene: TRBJ2-1; v_gene: TRBV27; abundance: NA; CDR3nt: TGTGCCAGCAGTTTTATCCCTAGCCAGGGAGGGGGTGAGCAGTTCTTC; CDR3aa: CASSFIPSQGGGEQFF
d_gene: NA; j_gene: TRBJ1-2; v_gene: TRBV6-1; abundance: NA; CDR3nt: TGTGCCAGCACTGTCGGAGGGACGGCTTTCGGCTACACCTTC; CDR3aa: CASTVGGTAFGYTF
d_gene: NA; j_gene: TRBJ1-2; v_gene: TRBV5-1; abundance: few; CDR3nt: TGCGCCAGCAGCTGGGGACAAGCCCTCACCTTC; CDR3aa: CASSWGQALTF
d_gene: TRBD2; j_gene: TRBJ2-5; v_gene: TRBV27; abundance: NA; CDR3nt: TGTGCCAGCAAACTTCAGTGGGGACTAGCGGAAGGAGAGACCCAGTACTTC; CDR3aa: CASKLQWGLAEGETQYF
d_gene: NA; j_gene: TRBJ1-6; v_gene: TRBV5-1; abundance: NA; CDR3nt: TGCGCCAGCACCGAGGGCCGGGGGGATTCACCCCTCCACTTT; CDR3aa: CASTEGRGDSPLHF
d_gene: NA; j_gene: TRBJ2-7; v_gene: TRBV7-2; abundance: NA; CDR3nt: TGTGCCAGCAGCTTAGTAGGGGGAACTTTAGGCTTGCTGCAGTACTTC; CDR3aa: CASSLVGGTLGLLQYF
d_gene: TRBD2; j_gene: TRBJ2-1; v_gene: TRBV7-9; abundance: few; CDR3nt: TGTGCCAGCAGCCTGGGGACTAGCGGGGGGATACAATGGGAGCAGTTCTTC; CDR3aa: CASSLGTSGGIQWEQFF
d_gene: NA; j_gene: TRBJ2-6; v_gene: TRBV5-1; abundance: few; CDR3nt: TGCGCCAGCAGCCCGGACAACTCTGGGGCCAACGTCCTGACTTTC; CDR3aa: CASSPDNSGANVLTF
d_gene: NA; j_gene: TRBJ1-3; v_gene: TRBV10-3; abundance: NA; CDR3nt: TGTGCCATCAGTGGTGGGACTATGAGGGGAAACACCATATATTTT; CDR3aa: CAISGGTMRGNTIYF
d_gene: TRBD2; j_gene: TRBJ2-1; v_gene: TRBV7-9; abundance: NA; CDR3nt: TGTGCCAGCAGCTTAGTTCAGCGGGGGTACAATGAGCAGTTCTTC; CDR3aa: CASSLVQRGYNEQFF
d_gene: NA; j_gene: TRBJ2-1; v_gene: TRBV5-1; abundance: NA; CDR3nt: TGCGCCAGCAGCTTGTCGGAGAGCTCCTACAATGAGCAGTTCTTC; CDR3aa: CASSLSESSYNEQFF
d_gene: NA; j_gene: TRBJ2-3; v_gene: TRBV9; abundance: NA; CDR3nt: TGTGCCAGCAGCACCCTCACCGGGGCGCAGTATTTT; CDR3aa: CASSTLTGAQYF
d_gene: TRBD1; j_gene: TRBJ2-7; v_gene: TRBV5-1; abundance: NA; CDR3nt: TGCGCCAGCAGCCTCGGGACAGGGCCCTACGAGCAGTACTTC; CDR3aa: CASSLGTGPYEQYF
d_gene: TRBD2; j_gene: TRBJ2-5; v_gene: TRBV4-1; abundance: NA; CDR3nt: TGCGCCAGCAGCCGCGGGGGGGCGCTCCCTGGGGAGACCCAGTACTTC; CDR3aa: CASSRGGALPGETQYF
d_gene: NA; j_gene: TRBJ1-6; v_gene: TRBV27; abundance: NA; CDR3nt: TGTGCCAGCAGCCATCCTTTCGGAGGAGATAATTCACCCCTCCACTTT; CDR3aa: CASSHPFGGDNSPLHF
d_gene: TRBD1; j_gene: TRBJ2-1; v_gene: TRBV25-1; abundance: NA; CDR3nt: TGTGCCAGCGTACAGGGGGCCTACAATGAGCAGTTCTTC; CDR3aa: CASVQGAYNEQFF